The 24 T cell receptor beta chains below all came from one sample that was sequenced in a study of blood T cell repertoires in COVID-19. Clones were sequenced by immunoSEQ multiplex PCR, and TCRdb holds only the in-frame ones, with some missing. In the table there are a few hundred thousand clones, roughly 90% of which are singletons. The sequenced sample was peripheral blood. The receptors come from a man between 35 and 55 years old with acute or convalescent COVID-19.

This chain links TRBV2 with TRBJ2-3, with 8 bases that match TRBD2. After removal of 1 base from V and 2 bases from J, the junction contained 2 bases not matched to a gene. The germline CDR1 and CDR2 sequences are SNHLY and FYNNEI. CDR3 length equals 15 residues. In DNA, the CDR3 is TGTGCCAGCAGTGAAGTGGGACTAGTCACAGATACGCAGTATTTT. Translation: CASSEVGLVTDTQYF.

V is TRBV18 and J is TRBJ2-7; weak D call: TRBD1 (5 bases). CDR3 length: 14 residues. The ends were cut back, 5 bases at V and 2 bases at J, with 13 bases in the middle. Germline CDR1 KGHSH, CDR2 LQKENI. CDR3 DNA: TGTGCCAGCTCATACGACAGTGACCCCTACGAGCAGTACTTC. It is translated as CASSYDSDPYEQYF.

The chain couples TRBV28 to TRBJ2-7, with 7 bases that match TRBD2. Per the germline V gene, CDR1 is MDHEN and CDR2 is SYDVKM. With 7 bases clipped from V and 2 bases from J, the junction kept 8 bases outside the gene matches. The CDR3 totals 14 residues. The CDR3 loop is CASTPSGNPYEQYF. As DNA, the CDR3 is TGTGCCAGCACCCCGAGCGGGAATCCCTACGAGCAGTACTTC.

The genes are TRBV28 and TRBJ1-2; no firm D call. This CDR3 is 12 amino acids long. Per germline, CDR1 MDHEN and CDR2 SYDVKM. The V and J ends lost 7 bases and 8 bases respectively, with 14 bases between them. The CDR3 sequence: CASTFRGFGYTF. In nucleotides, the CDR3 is TGTGCCAGCACCTTCCGAGGGTTCGGCTACACCTTC.

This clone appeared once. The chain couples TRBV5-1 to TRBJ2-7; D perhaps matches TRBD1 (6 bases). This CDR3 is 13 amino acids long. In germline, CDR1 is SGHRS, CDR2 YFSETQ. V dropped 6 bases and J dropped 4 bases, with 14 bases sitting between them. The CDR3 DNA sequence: TGCGCCAGCACCTGGACAGAGGGGTACGAGCAGTACTTC. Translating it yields CASTWTEGYEQYF.

The CDR3 region is CASSYGSQNEKLFF. CDR3 coding DNA: TGTGCCAGCAGCTACGGGAGCCAGAATGAAAAACTGTTTTTT. This chain joins TRBV11-2 and TRBJ1-4, with no clear D. Per germline, CDR1 SGHAT and CDR2 FQNNGV. The V gene lost 4 bases and the J gene lost 5 bases, with 11 bases spanning the gap. The CDR3 sequence is 14 residues long.

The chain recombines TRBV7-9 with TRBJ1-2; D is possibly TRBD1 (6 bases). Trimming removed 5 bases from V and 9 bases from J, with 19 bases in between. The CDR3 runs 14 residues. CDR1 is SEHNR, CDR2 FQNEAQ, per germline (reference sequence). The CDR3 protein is CASSPNRDPPSYTF. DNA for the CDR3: TGTGCCAGCAGCCCCAACAGGGATCCCCCTAGCTACACCTTC.

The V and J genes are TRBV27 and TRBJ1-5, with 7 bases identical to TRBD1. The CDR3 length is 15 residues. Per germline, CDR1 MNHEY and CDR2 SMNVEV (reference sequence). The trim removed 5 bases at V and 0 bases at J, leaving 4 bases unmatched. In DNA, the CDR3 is TGTGCCAGCAGTACGACAGGGTTTAGCAATCAGCCCCAGCATTTT. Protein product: CASSTTGFSNQPQHF.

Here the CDR3 reads CASSLSAFQGSSGNTIYF. CDR3 DNA sequence: TGTGCCAGCAGCTTATCCGCCTTTCAGGGAAGCTCTGGAAACACCATATATTTT. The chain employs TRBV13 and TRBJ1-3; D is possibly TRBD1 (5 bases). The CDR3 is made up of 18 amino acids. Germline V gives CDR1 PRHDT, CDR2 FYEKMQ (reference sequence). Trimming took off 2 bases at V and 0 bases at J, with 17 bases between the two ends.

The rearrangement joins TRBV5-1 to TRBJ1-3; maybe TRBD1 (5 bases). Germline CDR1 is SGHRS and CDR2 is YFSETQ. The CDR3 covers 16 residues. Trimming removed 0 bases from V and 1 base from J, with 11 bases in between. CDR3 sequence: CASSLGPGGSGNTIYF. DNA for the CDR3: TGCGCCAGCAGCTTGGGGCCCGGGGGATCTGGAAACACCATATATTTT.

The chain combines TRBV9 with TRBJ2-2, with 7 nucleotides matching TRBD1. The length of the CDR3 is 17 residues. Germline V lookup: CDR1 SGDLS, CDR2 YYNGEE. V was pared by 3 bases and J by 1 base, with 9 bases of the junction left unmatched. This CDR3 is CASSAPHRDRNTGELFF. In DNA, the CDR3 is TGTGCCAGCAGCGCCCCCCACCGGGACAGGAACACCGGGGAGCTGTTTTTT. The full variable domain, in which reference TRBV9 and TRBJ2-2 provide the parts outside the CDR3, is DSGVTQTPKHLITATGQRVTLRCSPRSGDLSVYWYQQSLDQGLQFLIQYYNGEERAKGNILERFSAQQFPDLHSELNLSSLELGDSALYFCASSAPHRDRNTGELFFGEGSRLTVL.

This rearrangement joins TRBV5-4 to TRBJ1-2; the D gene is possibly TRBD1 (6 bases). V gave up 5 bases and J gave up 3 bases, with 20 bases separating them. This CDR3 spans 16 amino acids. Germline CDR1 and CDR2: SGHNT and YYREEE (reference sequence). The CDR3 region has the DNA TGTGCCAGCAGAACACGGGACATCGGGCAGGACTATGGCTACACCTTC. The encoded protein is CASRTRDIGQDYGYTF. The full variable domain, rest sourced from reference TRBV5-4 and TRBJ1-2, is ETGVTQSPTHLIKTRGQQVTLRCSSQSGHNTVSWYQQALGQGPQFIFQYYREEENGRGNFPPRFSGLQFPNYSSELNVNALELDDSALYLCASRTRDIGQDYGYTFGSGTRLTVV.

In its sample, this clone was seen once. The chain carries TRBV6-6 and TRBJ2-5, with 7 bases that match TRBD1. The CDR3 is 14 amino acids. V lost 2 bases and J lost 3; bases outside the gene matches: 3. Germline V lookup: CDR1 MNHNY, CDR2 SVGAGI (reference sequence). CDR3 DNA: TGTGCCAGCAGTTACACGACAGGGAAAGAGACCCAGTACTTC. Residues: CASSYTTGKETQYF.

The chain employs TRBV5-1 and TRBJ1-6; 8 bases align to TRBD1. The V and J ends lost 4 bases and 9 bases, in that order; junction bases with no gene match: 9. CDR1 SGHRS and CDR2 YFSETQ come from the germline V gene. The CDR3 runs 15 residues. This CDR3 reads CASSRQDRGGSPLHF. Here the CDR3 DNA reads TGCGCCAGCAGCCGCCAAGACAGGGGCGGTTCACCCCTCCACTTT.

CDR3 coding DNA: TGCAGCGTTGGACAGGCGAGCGGCTACACCTTC. This sequence encodes CSVGQASGYTF. The chain uses TRBV29-1 and TRBJ1-2; TRBD1 is a possible D gene (6 bases). The CDR3 spans 11 residues. V gave up 4 bases and J gave up 8 bases, with 11 bases separating them. The germline CDR1 and CDR2 sequences are SQVTM and ANQGSEA.

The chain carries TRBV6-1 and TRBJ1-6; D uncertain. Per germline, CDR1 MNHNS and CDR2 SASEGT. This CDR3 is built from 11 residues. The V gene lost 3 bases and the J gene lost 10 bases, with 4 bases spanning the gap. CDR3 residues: CASSDQSPLHF. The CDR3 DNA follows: TGTGCCAGCAGTGATCAATCACCCCTCCACTTT.

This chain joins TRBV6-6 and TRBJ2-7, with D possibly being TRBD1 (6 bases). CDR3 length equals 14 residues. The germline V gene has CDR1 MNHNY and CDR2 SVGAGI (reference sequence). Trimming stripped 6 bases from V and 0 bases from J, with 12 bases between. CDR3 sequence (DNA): TGTGCCAGCAGCGCACAGGGACCCTCCTACGAGCAGTACTTC. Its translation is CASSAQGPSYEQYF.

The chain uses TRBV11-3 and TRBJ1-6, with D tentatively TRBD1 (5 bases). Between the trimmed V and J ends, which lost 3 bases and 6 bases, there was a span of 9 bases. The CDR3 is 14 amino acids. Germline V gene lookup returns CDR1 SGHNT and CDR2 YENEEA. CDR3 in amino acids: CASSFGGVNSPLHF. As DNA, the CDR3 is TGTGCCAGCAGCTTTGGAGGGGTTAATTCACCCCTCCACTTT.

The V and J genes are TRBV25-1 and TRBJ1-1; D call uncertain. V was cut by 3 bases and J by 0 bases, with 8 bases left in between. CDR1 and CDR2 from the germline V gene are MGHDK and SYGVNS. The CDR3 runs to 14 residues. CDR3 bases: TGTGCCAGCAGTGATGGGGAGATGAACACTGAAGCTTTCTTT. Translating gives CASSDGEMNTEAFF.

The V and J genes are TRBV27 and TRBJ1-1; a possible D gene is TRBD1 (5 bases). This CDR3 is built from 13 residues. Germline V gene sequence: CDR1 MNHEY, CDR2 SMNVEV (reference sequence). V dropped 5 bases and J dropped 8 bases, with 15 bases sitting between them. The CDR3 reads CASSTELDKEAFF. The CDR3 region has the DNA TGTGCCAGCAGTACCGAACTGGACAAGGAAGCTTTCTTT.

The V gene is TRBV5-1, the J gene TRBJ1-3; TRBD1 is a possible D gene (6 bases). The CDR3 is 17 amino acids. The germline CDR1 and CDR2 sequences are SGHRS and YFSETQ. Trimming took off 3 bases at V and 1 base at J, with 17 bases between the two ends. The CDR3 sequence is CASSSTLGQSSGNTIYF. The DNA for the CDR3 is TGCGCCAGCAGCTCGACCCTAGGACAGTCTTCTGGAAACACCATATATTTT.

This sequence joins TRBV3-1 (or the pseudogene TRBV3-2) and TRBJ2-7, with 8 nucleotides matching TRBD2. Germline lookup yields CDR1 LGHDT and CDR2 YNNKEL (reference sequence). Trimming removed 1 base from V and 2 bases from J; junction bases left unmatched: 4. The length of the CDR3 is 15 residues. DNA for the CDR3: TGTGCCAGCAGCCAAGGGACTAGCTCCCCCTACGAGCAGTACTTC. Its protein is CASSQGTSSPYEQYF.

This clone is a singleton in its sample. CDR3 bases: TGTGCCAGCAGCTTAGCATCAGCCTACGAGCAGTACTTC. This gives the protein CASSLASAYEQYF. This chain joins TRBV7-6 and TRBJ2-7; D is ambiguous. The CDR3 totals 13 residues. Trimming cost V 0 bases and J 2 bases, with 5 bases left between them. CDR1 and CDR2 from the germline V gene are SGHVS and FNYEAQ.

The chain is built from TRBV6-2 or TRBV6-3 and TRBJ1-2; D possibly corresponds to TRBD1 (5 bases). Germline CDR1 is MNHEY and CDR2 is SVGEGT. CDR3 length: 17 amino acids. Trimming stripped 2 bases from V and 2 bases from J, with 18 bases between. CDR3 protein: CASSYVVSDKTNYGYTF. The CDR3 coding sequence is TGTGCCAGCAGTTACGTGGTCTCGGACAAGACCAACTATGGCTACACCTTC.